This TCR beta chain was documented in a study of shared clonotypes between healthy human individuals. Looking at the study overall: For every donor, three CD4 naive, three CD4 memory, two CD8 naive and one CD8 memory plates were used.

The germline gives CDR1 SGHAT, CDR2 FQNNGV. The CDR3 has 16 amino acids. V was clipped by 2 bases and J by 7 bases; unmatched bases: 9. The method was immunoSEQ multiplex PCR; TCRdb's version includes in-frame clones alone and lacks a portion of them. This sample has a few million clones, with over 85% found just once. Specimen: naive CD4+ T cells sorted from blood. The sample's subset: CD45RA+ positively selected. This sequence originates from a man younger than 30 in good health. The rearrangement uses TRBV11-2 and TRBJ2-1; 9 positions agree with TRBD1. CDR3 DNA: TGTGCCAGCAGCTTAACTCAACAGGGGGCTAGGAATGAGCAGTTCTTC. It yields the protein CASSLTQQGARNEQFF. The full variable domain, completed using reference TRBV11-2 and TRBJ2-1, is EAGVAQSPRYKIIEKRQSVAFWCNPISGHATLYWYQQILGQGPKLLIQFQNNGVVDDSQLPKDRFSAERLKGVDSTLKIQPAKLEDSAVYLCASSLTQQGARNEQFFGPGTRLTVL.